These T cell receptor beta chains were read from a single sample in a study of blood T cell repertoires in COVID-19. Using immunoSEQ multiplex PCR, the repertoire was profiled, and TCRdb retains in-frame clones only, with some absent. This sample carries about 300,000 clones, about 90% of them seen once, and the ten largest clones take 5% to 7.5%. The source material was peripheral blood. The receptor set was obtained from a man aged 18 to 29 who had recovered from COVID-19. Each CDR3 is given without its conserved first and last residue.

v_gene,CDR3aa
TRBV5-4,ASSLDLQGNTEAF
TRBV6-1,ASSEAQGAKSPLH
TRBV4-1,ASSTGHTNTEAF
TRBV4-1,ASSQTNLAGTYEQY
TRBV2,ASHGRGNTEAF
TRBV6-2/TRBV6-3,ASSYGTGGVDTEAF
TRBV9,ASSKGQGPYNEQF
TRBV18,ASSGQGANIQY
TRBV3-1/TRBV3-2,ASSQDGLGSYNEQF
TRBV6-1,ASSEGGSYGYT
TRBV11-3,ASSPKGGPTDTQY
TRBV19,ASSINQGRIEAF
TRBV18,ASSHWTGLYNEQF
TRBV6-2/TRBV6-3,ASSYRAEGGNQPQH
TRBV19,ASSISTSGSFDNEQF
TRBV19,ASRPGTSFAGELF
TRBV7-9,ASSSWTDEQF
TRBV7-2,ASSALTGNSPLH
TRBV10-2,ASSTDGNTIY
TRBV18,ASSGSGRDYEQY
TRBV13,ASSLNREPETQY
TRBV6-4,ASSDSGQGEKAF
TRBV3-1/TRBV3-2,ASSRSTGSGNTIY
TRBV11-2,ASSSRDRGFGYT
TRBV11-2,ASSQQGNEQF
TRBV15,ATSRANRGGGQPQH
TRBV6-5,ASSYSLQGVYGYT
TRBV2,ASSAGAINYNEQF
TRBV5-8,ASSLRETQY